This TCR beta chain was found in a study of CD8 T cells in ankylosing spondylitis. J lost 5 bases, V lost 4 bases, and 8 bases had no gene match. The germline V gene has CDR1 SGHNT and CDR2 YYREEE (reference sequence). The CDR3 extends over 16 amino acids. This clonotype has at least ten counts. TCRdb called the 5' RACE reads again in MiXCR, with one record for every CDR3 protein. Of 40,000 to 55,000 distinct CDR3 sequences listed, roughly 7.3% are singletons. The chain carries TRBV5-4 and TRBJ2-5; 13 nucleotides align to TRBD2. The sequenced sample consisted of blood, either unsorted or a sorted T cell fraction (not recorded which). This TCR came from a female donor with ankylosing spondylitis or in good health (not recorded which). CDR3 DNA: TGTGCCAGCAGCAGTACGACTAGCGGGGGGCCGGAGACCCAGTACTTC. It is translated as CASSSTTSGGPETQYF.